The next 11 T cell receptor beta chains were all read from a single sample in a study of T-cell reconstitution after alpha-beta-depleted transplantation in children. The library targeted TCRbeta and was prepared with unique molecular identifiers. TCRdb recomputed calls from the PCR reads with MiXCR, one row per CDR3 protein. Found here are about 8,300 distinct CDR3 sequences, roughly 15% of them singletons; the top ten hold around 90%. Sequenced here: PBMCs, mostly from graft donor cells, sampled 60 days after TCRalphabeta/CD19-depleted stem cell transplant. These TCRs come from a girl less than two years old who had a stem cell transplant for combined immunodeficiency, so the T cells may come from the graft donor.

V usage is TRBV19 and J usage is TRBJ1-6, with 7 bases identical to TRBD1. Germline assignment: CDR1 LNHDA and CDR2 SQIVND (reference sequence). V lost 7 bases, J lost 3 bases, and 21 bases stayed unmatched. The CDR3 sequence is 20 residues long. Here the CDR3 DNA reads TGTGCCAGTATCGATACCCGACAGGGAGGGGGCTTTATCTATAATTCACCCCTCCACTTT. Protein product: CASIDTRQGGGFIYNSPLHF.

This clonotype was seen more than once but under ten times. This CDR3 is CASRLFGQQNTEAFF. As DNA, the CDR3 is TGTGCCAGCAGACTTTTTGGACAGCAGAACACTGAAGCTTTCTTT. The chain links TRBV6-6 to TRBJ1-1, with D possibly TRBD1 on 6 matching bases. The V end was cut by 6 bases, the J end by 1 base, with 15 bases between. Germline-derived CDR1 and CDR2 are MNHNY and SVGAGI (reference sequence). This CDR3 is built from 15 residues.

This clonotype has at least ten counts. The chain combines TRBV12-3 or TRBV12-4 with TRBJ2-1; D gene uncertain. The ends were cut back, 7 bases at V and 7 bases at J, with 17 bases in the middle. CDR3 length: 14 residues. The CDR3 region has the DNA TGTGCCAGCACCCAACCAGGCAGACGTAATGAGCAGTTCTTC. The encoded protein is CASTQPGRRNEQFF.

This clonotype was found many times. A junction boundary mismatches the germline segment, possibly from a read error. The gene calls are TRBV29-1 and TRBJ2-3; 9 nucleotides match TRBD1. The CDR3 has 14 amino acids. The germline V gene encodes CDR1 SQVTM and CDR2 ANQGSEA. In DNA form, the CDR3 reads TGCAGCGTCGAAGGGACAGGGCGCACAGATACGCAGTATTTT. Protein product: CSVEGTGRTDTQYF.

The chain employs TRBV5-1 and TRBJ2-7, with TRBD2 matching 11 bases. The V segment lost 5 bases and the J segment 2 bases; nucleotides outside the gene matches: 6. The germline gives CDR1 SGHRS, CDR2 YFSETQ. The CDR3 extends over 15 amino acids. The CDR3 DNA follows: TGCGCCAGCAGTTTAGCGGGAGGGCCCCCCTACGAGCAGTACTTC. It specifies CASSLAGGPPYEQYF.

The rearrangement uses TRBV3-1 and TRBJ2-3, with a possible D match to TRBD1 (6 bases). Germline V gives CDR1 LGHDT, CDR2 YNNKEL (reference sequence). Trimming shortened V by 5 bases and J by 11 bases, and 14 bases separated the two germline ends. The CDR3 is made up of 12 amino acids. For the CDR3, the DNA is TGTGCCAGCAGCAAGGACAGTAGCTGGCAGTATTTT. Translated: CASSKDSSWQYF.

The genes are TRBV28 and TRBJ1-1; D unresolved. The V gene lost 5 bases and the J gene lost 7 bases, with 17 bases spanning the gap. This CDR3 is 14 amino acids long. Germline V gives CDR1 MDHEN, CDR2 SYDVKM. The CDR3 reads CASSPLDAKLEAFF. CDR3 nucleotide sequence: TGTGCCAGCAGTCCCTTGGACGCAAAGCTTGAAGCTTTCTTT.

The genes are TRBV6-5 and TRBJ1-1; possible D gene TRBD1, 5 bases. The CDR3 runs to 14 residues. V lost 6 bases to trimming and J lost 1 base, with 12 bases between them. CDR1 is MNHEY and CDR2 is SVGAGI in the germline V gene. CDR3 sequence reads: CASRFAGPNTEAFF. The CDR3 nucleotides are TGTGCCAGCAGGTTCGCGGGGCCGAACACTGAAGCTTTCTTT.

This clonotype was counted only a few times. The CDR3 here is CATSDLDRRYGYTF. CDR3 bases: TGTGCCACCAGTGATCTCGACAGGCGATATGGCTACACCTTC. V usage is TRBV24-1 and J usage is TRBJ1-2; D is possibly TRBD1 (6 bases). The CDR3 runs 14 residues. Between the trimmed V and J ends, which lost 3 bases and 5 bases, there was a span of 12 bases. Per germline, CDR1 KGHDR and CDR2 SFDVKD.

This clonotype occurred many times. Here the CDR3 reads CSASGTSGIRETQYF. The CDR3 coding sequence is TGCAGTGCTAGCGGTACTAGCGGGATCAGGGAGACCCAGTACTTC. The chain links TRBV20-1 to TRBJ2-5, with 10 bases lining up with TRBD2. CDR3 length equals 15 residues. V lost 3 bases and J lost 5; bases outside the gene matches: 9. Germline V lookup: CDR1 DFQATT, CDR2 SNEGSKA (reference sequence).

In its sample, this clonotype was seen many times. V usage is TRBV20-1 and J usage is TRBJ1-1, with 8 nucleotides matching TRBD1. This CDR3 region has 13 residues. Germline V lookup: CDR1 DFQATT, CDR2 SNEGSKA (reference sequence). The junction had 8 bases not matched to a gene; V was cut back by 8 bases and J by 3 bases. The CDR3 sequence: CSITGGMDTEAFF. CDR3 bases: TGCAGTATCACAGGGGGGATGGACACTGAAGCTTTCTTT.